These 21 T cell receptor beta chains share one sample of origin, sequenced in a study of cytomegalovirus exposure and HLA in healthy donors. In the PCR, 60 Vbeta and 13 Jbeta primers were used. Assay used: immunoSEQ multiplex PCR; TCRdb lists only in-frame clones, some missing. The sample contains under 100,000 clones, around 76% of which appear only once. Sequencing was done on a sample of PBMCs. The receptors here all came from a man aged 18-30 years in good health and CMV-seropositive.

The gene calls are TRBV11-2 and TRBJ2-1; D gene unclear. Trimming cost V 0 bases and J 4 bases, with 10 bases left between them. CDR3 size: 15 residues. Germline values: CDR1 SGHAT, CDR2 FQNNGV. This CDR3 reads CASSLDLANYNEQFF. DNA of the CDR3: TGTGCCAGCAGCTTAGATCTTGCTAATTACAATGAGCAGTTCTTC.

The chain has TRBV13 and TRBJ2-7; a possible D gene is TRBD2 (6 bases). Trimming removed 4 bases at V and 3 bases at J, with 16 bases between. This CDR3 region has 15 residues. Germline V gene sequence: CDR1 PRHDT, CDR2 FYEKMQ (reference sequence). CDR3 region: CASSYPGTLIYEQYF. CDR3 nucleotide sequence: TGTGCCAGCAGCTACCCCGGGACTCTTATCTACGAGCAGTACTTC.

The chain joins TRBV29-1 to TRBJ2-1; weak D call: TRBD2 (5 bases). The CDR3 is 15 amino acids. V was cut by 3 bases and J by 0 bases, with 12 bases left in between. Germline values: CDR1 SQVTM, CDR2 ANQGSEA. The CDR3 nucleotides read TGCAGCGTTGACACCAGCGGCCACTCCTACAATGAGCAGTTCTTC. Encoded protein: CSVDTSGHSYNEQFF.

The chain carries TRBV11-2 and TRBJ1-1; 9 positions agree with TRBD1. The CDR3 spans 18 residues. After removal of 5 bases from V and 4 bases from J, the junction contained 17 bases not matched to a gene. CDR1 is SGHAT and CDR2 is FQNNGV in the germline V gene. CDR3 coding DNA: TGTGCCAGCAGCCTACGACGTCCGGGACAGGGCTTTCCCACTGAAGCTTTCTTT. Its protein is CASSLRRPGQGFPTEAFF.

This clone was counted only a few times. The chain has TRBV10-3 and TRBJ1-4; 7 nucleotides match TRBD1. This CDR3 has 15 residues. Germline CDR1 is ENHRY and CDR2 is SYGVKD. V shed 3 bases and J 3 bases; nucleotides not matched to a gene: 4. The DNA for the CDR3 is TGTGCCATCAGTGAACCAGGGGGACCTAATGAAAAACTGTTTTTT. This sequence encodes CAISEPGGPNEKLFF.

The chain combines TRBV18 with TRBJ2-5; 8 bases agree with TRBD1. The V gene end was trimmed by 5 bases and the J gene end by 4 bases; junction bases not matched to a gene: 6. Germline V CDR1 and CDR2: KGHSH, LQKENI. The CDR3 length is 14 residues. The CDR3 protein is CASSRTGSGETQYF. In DNA form, the CDR3 reads TGTGCCAGCTCAAGGACAGGGAGTGGAGAGACCCAGTACTTC.

This clone came up once. An end of the junction differs from the germline gene, which may be a read error. J is TRBJ2-7 and V is TRBV7-7, with D unresolved. Germline V gene sequence: CDR1 SSHAT, CDR2 FNYEAQ (reference sequence). The CDR3 is 14 residues long. The CDR3 is CASSLGMSSYEQYF. The CDR3 region has the DNA TGTGCTAGCAGCTTAGGTATGTCCTCCTACGAGCAGTACTTC.

J is TRBJ2-5 and V is TRBV18; no definite D call. This CDR3 spans 14 amino acids. Trimming removed 2 bases at V and 1 base at J, with 8 bases between. The germline V gene encodes CDR1 KGHSH and CDR2 LQKENI. CDR3: CASSPSVSQETQYF. In DNA form, the CDR3 reads TGTGCCAGCTCACCATCTGTTTCCCAAGAGACCCAGTACTTC.

This clone was recorded a few times. The chain joins TRBV5-4 to TRBJ1-1; the D gene is possibly TRBD1 (6 bases). This CDR3 region has 14 residues. V gave up 4 bases and J gave up 6 bases, with 16 bases separating them. Germline CDR1 and CDR2: SGHNT and YYREEE (reference sequence). CDR3: CASSLVGDTSEAFF. The CDR3 DNA follows: TGTGCCAGCAGCCTGGTGGGGGACACCTCTGAAGCTTTCTTT.

The CDR3 loop is CASSQADRVTYEQYF. The CDR3 bases are TGCGCCAGCAGCCAAGCGGACAGAGTAACCTACGAGCAGTACTTC. The rearrangement links TRBV4-1 to TRBJ2-7; possibly TRBD1 for D (6 bases). CDR3 length: 15 residues. Trimming left V 1 base short and J 2 bases short, with 12 bases between. Germline values: CDR1 MGHRA, CDR2 YSYEKL.

This chain uses TRBV29-1 with TRBJ2-5; TRBD2 aligns across 14 bases. The CDR3 length is 15 residues. From germline, CDR1 is SQVTM and CDR2 ANQGSEA. V gave up 4 bases and J gave up 0 bases; unmatched junction bases: 1. The CDR3 spells CSVGTSGRYQETQYF. Written as DNA, the CDR3 is TGCAGCGTTGGGACTAGCGGGAGGTACCAAGAGACCCAGTACTTC.

The chain is built from TRBV13 and TRBJ2-1; unclear D gene. V was pared by 5 bases and J by 2 bases, with 13 bases between. The germline V gene encodes CDR1 PRHDT and CDR2 FYEKMQ (reference sequence). The CDR3 sequence is 15 residues long. The CDR3 DNA reads as TGTGCCAGCAGCCCCCGGAGTAGAACCTACAATGAGCAGTTCTTC. It translates to CASSPRSRTYNEQFF.

The J gene is TRBJ1-5, the V gene TRBV28; D is perhaps TRBD1 (6 bases). The CDR3 covers 12 residues. Trimming stripped 6 bases from V and 7 bases from J, with 10 bases between. In germline, CDR1 is MDHEN, CDR2 SYDVKM. As DNA, the CDR3 is TGTGCCAGCAGGGAGACAGGACAGCCCCAGCATTTT. Translated: CASRETGQPQHF.

The chain joins TRBV7-3 to TRBJ1-6; D unresolved. Trimming removed 6 bases from V and 0 bases from J, with 6 bases in between. The CDR3 spans 14 residues. The germline V gene encodes CDR1 SGHTA and CDR2 FQGTGA. The DNA of the CDR3 is TGTGCCAGCAGGTCGAGCTCCTATAATTCACCCCTCCACTTT. It translates to CASRSSSYNSPLHF.

The chain has TRBV6-6 and TRBJ1-1; perhaps TRBD1 as D (5 bases). Germline CDR1 and CDR2: MNHNY and SVGAGI (reference sequence). The CDR3 has 15 residues. Trimming took off 0 bases at V and 4 bases at J, with 12 bases between the two ends. The CDR3 DNA reads as TGTGCCAGCAGTTACTCGACCGGGGGGGGCACTGAAGCTTTCTTT. The encoded protein is CASSYSTGGGTEAFF.

The chain couples TRBV10-3 to TRBJ2-7; no definite D call. Germline values: CDR1 ENHRY, CDR2 SYGVKD. The CDR3 is 15 amino acids. The V end lost 4 bases, the J end lost 2 bases, and 15 bases lay between the germline ends. The CDR3 sequence: CAISGSASVTYEQYF. CDR3 DNA: TGTGCCATCAGTGGTTCGGCTAGTGTAACCTACGAGCAGTACTTC.

V is TRBV5-1 and J is TRBJ2-7; TRBD1 might be the D (6 bases). The CDR3 spans 14 residues. CDR1 is SGHRS and CDR2 is YFSETQ in the germline V gene. Trimming pared 5 bases from V and 0 bases from J, leaving 12 bases between. The CDR3 loop is CASRDLRGSYEQYF. The CDR3 DNA reads as TGCGCCAGCAGAGACCTCAGGGGCTCCTACGAGCAGTACTTC.

The chain combines TRBV10-2 with TRBJ2-3; 12 bases fit TRBD2. V shed 7 bases and J 1 base; nucleotides not matched to a gene: 3. The CDR3 covers 15 residues. Germline V gene data show CDR1 as WSHSY and CDR2 as SAAADI. The CDR3 region is CASTRTSGGTDTQYF. The CDR3 region has the DNA TGCGCCAGCACTCGGACTAGCGGGGGCACAGATACGCAGTATTTT.

V gene TRBV6-5 combines with J gene TRBJ2-7; TRBD2 matches at 7 bases. The length of the CDR3 is 15 residues. The germline V gene encodes CDR1 MNHEY and CDR2 SVGAGI. V lost 0 bases, J lost 2 bases, and 4 bases stayed unmatched. The CDR3: CASSYSGLTTYEQYF. Here the CDR3 DNA reads TGTGCCAGCAGTTACTCGGGACTAACAACCTACGAGCAGTACTTC.

This chain joins TRBV11-3 and TRBJ2-1; D might be TRBD2 (6 bases). The CDR3 covers 15 residues. Trimming cost V 5 bases and J 0 bases, with 11 bases left between them. CDR1 is SGHNT, CDR2 YENEEA, per germline. The CDR3 sequence is CASSTYGSSYNEQFF. The CDR3 DNA is TGTGCCAGCAGCACGTACGGGAGCTCCTACAATGAGCAGTTCTTC. The variable domain in full, completed from reference TRBV11-3 and TRBJ2-1, reads EAGVVQSPRYKIIEKKQPVAFWCNPISGHNTLYWYLQNLGQGPELLIRYENEEAVDDSQLPKDRFSAERLKGVDSTLKIQPAELGDSAVYLCASSTYGSSYNEQFFGPGTRLTVL.

The V gene is TRBV7-2, the J gene TRBJ2-2, with 8 nucleotides matching TRBD2. Trimming at V came to 5 bases and at J to 4 bases, leaving 15 bases not matched to a gene. CDR3 length: 18 amino acids. Germline V gives CDR1 SGHTA, CDR2 FQGNSA. The CDR3 loop reads CASSVVPPGLGTTGELFF. CDR3 nucleotides: TGTGCCAGCAGCGTAGTGCCCCCGGGACTAGGTACCACCGGGGAGCTGTTTTTT.